The 18 T cell receptor beta chains listed next were all sequenced from one sample in a study of early T cells in non-severe SARS-CoV-2 infection. TCRdb reprocessed the 5' RACE reads via MiXCR and lists one record per CDR3 protein. This table holds tens of thousands of distinct CDR3 sequences, 10% to 15% found once. The sequenced sample was whole blood. These receptors originate from an adult who was a healthcare worker with PCR-confirmed SARS-CoV-2 infection or an uninfected control (not recorded which).

The gene calls are TRBV2 and TRBJ2-3; D is unclear. Germline V lookup: CDR1 SNHLY, CDR2 FYNNEI. V was clipped by 6 bases and J by 1 base, with 8 bases between them. The CDR3 consists of 13 residues. CDR3: CASSPSRTDTQYF. The CDR3 coding sequence is TGTGCCAGCAGCCCATCTCGCACAGATACGCAGTATTTT.

Notes on this clonotype: A read error is possible here, since a much larger clone lies one base away. The chain recombines TRBV7-9 with TRBJ2-3, with 7 bases that match TRBD1. The CDR3 has 16 residues. CDR1 SEHNR and CDR2 FQNEAQ come from the germline V gene (reference sequence). CDR3 DNA sequence: TGTGCCAGCAGCCATACACACAGGGGCCGGCAAGATACGCAGAATTTT. It is translated as CASSHTHRGRQDTQNF.

CDR3 nucleotides: TGTGCCAGCAGTTTATTTAGCGGGAGAGGGGGAGAGACCCAGTACTTC. Translated: CASSLFSGRGGETQYF. The chain combines TRBV28 with TRBJ2-5; 9 bases are a match to TRBD2. The CDR3 is 16 amino acids. In germline, CDR1 is MDHEN, CDR2 SYDVKM. The V and J ends lost 1 base and 4 bases, in that order; junction bases with no gene match: 7.

In its sample, this clonotype was seen a few times. The chain employs TRBV7-2 and TRBJ2-1, with 11 bases lining up with TRBD2. CDR1 is SGHTA and CDR2 is FQGNSA in the germline V gene. The CDR3 sequence is 18 residues long. After removal of 7 bases from V and 0 bases from J, the junction contained 11 bases not matched to a gene. The CDR3 coding sequence is TGTGCCAGCAACATTGGGACTAGCGGATTTAGCTCCTACAATGAGCAGTTCTTC. Translation: CASNIGTSGFSSYNEQFF.

The sample holds many counts of this clonotype. The V gene is TRBV5-1, the J gene TRBJ2-3; 9 nucleotides agree with TRBD1. V trimming: 4 bases; J trimming: 5 bases; junction bases outside the gene matches: 8. Per the germline V gene, CDR1 is SGHRS and CDR2 is YFSETQ. The CDR3 totals 15 residues. As DNA, the CDR3 is TGCGCCAGCAGCCAGGACAGGGGTGGAGGAGATACGCAGTATTTT. Translated: CASSQDRGGGDTQYF.

This clonotype was seen more than once but under ten times. This chain uses TRBV19 with TRBJ2-7, with 9 bases aligning to TRBD1. CDR3 length equals 14 residues. The germline V gene encodes CDR1 LNHDA and CDR2 SQIVND (reference sequence). Unmatched junction bases numbered 5, after V lost 6 bases and J lost 2 bases. CDR3 DNA sequence: TGTGCCAGTAGCCGACAGGGGGGCACCTACGAGCAGTACTTC. Translating gives CASSRQGGTYEQYF. Full variable domain (outside the CDR3, taken from reference TRBV19 and TRBJ2-7): DGGITQSPKYLFRKEGQNVTLSCEQNLNHDAMYWYRQDPGQGLRLIYYSQIVNDFQKGDIAEGYSVSREKKESFPLTVTSAQKNPTAFYLCASSRQGGTYEQYFGPGTRLTVT.

The chain combines TRBV3-1 with TRBJ2-7; TRBD1 agrees at 8 bases. J lost 7 bases, V lost 1 base, and 6 bases had no gene match. This CDR3 is 14 amino acids long. Germline lookup yields CDR1 LGHDT and CDR2 YNNKEL (reference sequence). The CDR3 sequence: CASSQGTGFIEQYF. CDR3 sequence (DNA): TGTGCCAGCAGCCAAGGGACAGGGTTTATTGAGCAGTACTTC.

This clonotype was recorded many times. The chain combines TRBV6-2 or TRBV6-3 with TRBJ2-5; D remains unclear. The length of the CDR3 is 12 residues. Germline V gene sequence: CDR1 MNHEY, CDR2 SVGEGT. Trimming took off 3 bases at V and 4 bases at J, with 6 bases between the two ends. The CDR3 DNA reads TGTGCCAGCAGTTATACCCCAGAGACCCAGTACTTC. It yields the protein CASSYTPETQYF.

V usage is TRBV20-1 and J usage is TRBJ2-3; TRBD2 matches 7 bases. V trimming: 3 bases; J trimming: 2 bases; junction bases outside the gene matches: 5. This CDR3 contains 14 residues. Germline V gene sequence: CDR1 DFQATT, CDR2 SNEGSKA (reference sequence). DNA of the CDR3: TGCAGTGCTAGCTCCAGCGGGATCACAGATACGCAGTATTTT. Protein product: CSASSSGITDTQYF.

This chain connects TRBV11-2 to TRBJ1-1; D gene ambiguous. Trimming removed 1 base from V and 6 bases from J, with 9 bases in between. Germline loops: CDR1 SGHAT, CDR2 FQNNGV. The CDR3 has 13 residues. This CDR3 reads CASSLVWAPEAFF. The CDR3 region has the DNA TGTGCCAGCAGCTTAGTATGGGCTCCTGAAGCTTTCTTT.

This clonotype has a count of ten or more. The chain recombines TRBV12-3 or TRBV12-4 with TRBJ2-5; 7 bases align to TRBD1. The CDR3 is 15 amino acids. V was pared by 5 bases and J by 2 bases, with 8 bases of the junction left unmatched. The chain's CDR3 is CASSRQGLSQETQYF. Here the CDR3 DNA reads TGTGCCAGCAGTCGACAGGGTTTGAGTCAAGAGACCCAGTACTTC.

This clonotype has a count of ten or more. The rearrangement links TRBV19 to TRBJ1-2; perhaps TRBD1 as D (5 bases). Germline V lookup: CDR1 LNHDA, CDR2 SQIVND (reference sequence). The V end lost 5 bases, the J end lost 5 bases, and 18 bases lay between the germline ends. CDR3 length: 15 amino acids. CDR3 in amino acids: CASSRIPGLEYGYTF. The CDR3 region has the DNA TGTGCCAGTAGTCGAATACCGGGACTCGAGTATGGCTACACCTTC. The full variable domain, completed using reference TRBV19 and TRBJ1-2, is DGGITQSPKYLFRKEGQNVTLSCEQNLNHDAMYWYRQDPGQGLRLIYYSQIVNDFQKGDIAEGYSVSREKKESFPLTVTSAQKNPTAFYLCASSRIPGLEYGYTFGSGTRLTVV.

This CDR3 reads CSARVETRRETQYF. The CDR3 nucleotides are TGCAGTGCTAGAGTCGAGACTAGGAGAGAGACCCAGTACTTC. The chain has TRBV20-1 and TRBJ2-5, with D perhaps matching TRBD2 (6 bases). Germline values: CDR1 DFQATT, CDR2 SNEGSKA (reference sequence). The CDR3 has 14 amino acids. V was cut by 1 base and J by 4 bases, with 13 bases left in between.

The chain combines TRBV6-5 with TRBJ1-3; D is unclear. V lost 10 bases to trimming and J lost 3 bases, with 16 bases between them. This CDR3 contains 14 residues. Germline V gene lookup returns CDR1 MNHEY and CDR2 SVGAGI. This chain's CDR3 is CATAPSRNGNTIYF. CDR3 bases: TGTGCCACCGCCCCATCAAGGAATGGAAACACCATATATTTT.

This clonotype was seen repeatedly, ten times or more. The chain is built from TRBV15 and TRBJ2-3; 9 nucleotides line up with TRBD2. In germline, CDR1 is LNHNV, CDR2 YYDKDF (reference sequence). Trimming removed 3 bases from V and 9 bases from J; junction bases left unmatched: 4. The CDR3 consists of 13 residues. Here the CDR3 DNA reads TGTGCCACCAGCAGGTTAGCGGGAGAAACGCAGTATTTT. Residues: CATSRLAGETQYF. The full variable domain, its missing parts supplied by reference TRBV15 and TRBJ2-3, is DAMVIQNPRYQVTQFGKPVTLSCSQTLNHNVMYWYQQKSSQAPKLLFHYYDKDFNNEADTPDNFQSRRPNTSFCFLDIRSPGLGDTAMYLCATSRLAGETQYFGPGTRLTVL.

The chain couples TRBV3-1 to TRBJ1-2; perhaps TRBD1 as D (5 bases). CDR3 length: 15 residues. V was trimmed by 1 base and J by 4 bases, leaving 13 bases between them. Looked up from germline, CDR1 is LGHDT and CDR2 is YNNKEL (reference sequence). Here the CDR3 DNA reads TGTGCCAGCAGCCAAGCCGCTGGCAGGGTCTATGGCTACACCTTC. Its translation is CASSQAAGRVYGYTF.

This clonotype has ten or more counts. One end of the junction fails to match germline, which may point to a read error. The chain carries TRBV20-1 and TRBJ2-5; D unresolved. The CDR3 covers 15 residues. CDR1 and CDR2 (germline): DFQATT, SNEGSKA (reference sequence). CDR3 nucleotide sequence: TGCAGTGCTAGAACTTTCCAGCTGACCTCAGAGGCCCAGTACTTC. As protein: CSARTFQLTSEAQYF.

As to this clonotype: One junction end does not reproduce the germline sequence, and a read error may be involved. The rearrangement uses TRBV29-1 and TRBJ2-7; D is ambiguous. Germline lookup yields CDR1 SQVTM and CDR2 ANQGSEA. This CDR3 has 12 residues. The CDR3 sequence is CGVENFFYEQYF. The CDR3 DNA is TGCGGCGTTGAAAACTTTTTCTACGAGCAGTACTTC.